Each of the 27 T cell receptor beta chains below was sequenced from the same sample in a study of T cells expressing NK-cell markers. TCRdb reworked the 5' RACE reads into one entry per CDR3 protein, no DNA. Here the sample table reports 150,000 to 170,000 distinct CDR3 sequences. The sample consisted of blood T cells: a sorted CD56 or NKG2C T cell subset, CD4+ or CD8+ T cells, or bulk PBMC T cells (not recorded which). Receptor source: a woman in her 50s in good health.

The rearrangement uses TRBV11-2 and TRBJ1-2; the D call of TRBD1 rests on TCRdb alone, since no DNA is present to check it. CDR3 length: 16 residues. In germline, CDR1 is SGHAT, CDR2 FQNNGV. The CDR3 spells CASTPLSGQDNYGYTF.

The rearrangement links TRBV7-9 to TRBJ2-3; TCRdb's D gene call, TRBD2, goes unchecked for lack of DNA. Germline CDR1 SEHNR, CDR2 FQNEAQ (reference sequence). The CDR3 loop spans 15 amino acids. CDR3 loop: CASRRLAGITDTQYF.

The chain couples TRBV7-8 to TRBJ2-3; the TCRdb D gene call, TRBD2, has no DNA to confirm it. CDR1 SGHVS and CDR2 FQNEAQ come from the germline V gene. This CDR3 spans 16 amino acids. CDR3 sequence reads: CASSLLKRATQGTQYF.

The V call is TRBV4-1, the J call TRBJ2-2. CDR3 size: 14 residues. CDR1 and CDR2 (germline): MGHRA, YSYEKL. The CDR3 reads CASSQEPYTGELFF.

The chain is built from TRBV29-1 and TRBJ2-5; without DNA, the TCRdb call of TRBD1 cannot be checked. Germline V CDR1 and CDR2: SQVTM, ANQGSEA. The length of the CDR3 is 14 residues. The CDR3 reads CSVEDSGTLGTQYF.

The chain carries TRBV2 and TRBJ2-1; the D gene TCRdb calls, TRBD2, cannot be checked with no DNA. There are 15 residues in the CDR3. Germline V CDR1 and CDR2: SNHLY, FYNNEI. The CDR3: CASRPGTSGRNEQFF. The whole variable domain, remainder taken from reference TRBV2 and TRBJ2-1, is EPEVTQTPSHQVTQMGQEVILRCVPISNHLYFYWYRQILGQKVEFLVSFYNNEISEKSEIFDDQFSVERPDGSNFTLKIRSTKLEDSAMYFCASRPGTSGRNEQFFGPGTRLTVL.

The genes are TRBV24-1 and TRBJ2-5; TCRdb picks TRBD2, but there is no DNA to check that call. The CDR3 runs 15 residues. Per germline, CDR1 KGHDR and CDR2 SFDVKD. CDR3: CATSELAGGGETQYF.

The J gene is TRBJ2-1, the V gene TRBV6-6; TCRdb picks TRBD2, but there is no DNA to check that call. The CDR3 runs to 16 residues. CDR1 and CDR2 (germline): MNHNY, SVGAGI (reference sequence). The chain's CDR3 is CASRTGTSGTENEQFF.

J is TRBJ2-1 and V is TRBV28; without DNA, the TCRdb call of TRBD2 cannot be checked. The CDR3 length is 13 residues. The germline V gene has CDR1 MDHEN and CDR2 SYDVKM. The CDR3: CASSLGTSGEQFF.

This chain connects TRBV6-2 or TRBV6-3 to TRBJ1-1. Germline loops: CDR1 MNHEY, CDR2 SVGEGT. There are 12 residues in the CDR3. CDR3 residues: CASKLASTEAFF.

The chain couples TRBV20-1 to TRBJ1-2; no DNA is available, so the TRBD1 call from TCRdb remains unchecked. The CDR3 is 16 residues long. Germline V CDR1 and CDR2: DFQATT, SNEGSKA (reference sequence). The chain's CDR3 is CSATIVGRGPNYGYTF.

The chain is built from TRBV12-3 or TRBV12-4 and TRBJ2-2. CDR3 length: 16 amino acids. Here the CDR3 reads CASSFSLLAGTGELFF.

The chain has TRBV14 and TRBJ2-1; TCRdb gives TRBD2 as the D gene, but with no DNA this cannot be confirmed. There are 17 residues in the CDR3. Germline V CDR1 and CDR2: SGHDN, FVKESK. The CDR3 loop reads CASSQEIAGGPYNEQFF.

V gene TRBV7-9 combines with J gene TRBJ2-1; TCRdb picks TRBD2, but there is no DNA to check that call. Per germline, CDR1 SEHNR and CDR2 FQNEAQ (reference sequence). The CDR3 sequence is 13 residues long. CDR3 sequence reads: CASSPGASDEQFF.

The chain is built from TRBV6-2 or TRBV6-3 and TRBJ1-3; TCRdb indicates TRBD1, and absent DNA this call remains unverified. This CDR3 contains 14 residues. CDR1 and CDR2 (germline): MNHEY, SVGEGT. The CDR3 here is CASSWTGSGNTIYF.

The chain couples TRBV12-3 or TRBV12-4 to TRBJ1-2. The CDR3 has 12 residues. Here the CDR3 reads CASTLDGLGYTF.

The rearrangement uses TRBV12-3 or TRBV12-4 and TRBJ1-3. The CDR3 contains 15 residues. CDR3 protein: CASSFWGELGNTIYF.

The chain links TRBV11-3 to TRBJ2-1; TCRdb gives TRBD1 as the D gene, but with no DNA this cannot be confirmed. The CDR3 is made up of 15 amino acids. The germline V gene has CDR1 SGHNT and CDR2 YENEEA. The chain's CDR3 is CASSTPRAATNEQFF.

The chain recombines TRBV12-3 or TRBV12-4 with TRBJ2-1; there is no DNA to check the TCRdb D call of TRBD1. The CDR3 totals 13 residues. The CDR3 loop reads CASSLGRGNEQFF.

The V and J genes are TRBV5-1 and TRBJ2-1. CDR1 is SGHRS, CDR2 YFSETQ, per germline. The CDR3 sequence is 15 residues long. This CDR3 reads CASSIARGSYNEQFF.

The chain combines TRBV19 with TRBJ2-1. The CDR3 runs to 15 residues. CDR1 is LNHDA and CDR2 is SQIVND in the germline V gene (reference sequence). The CDR3 loop is CASTETGGSYNEQFF.

This chain links TRBV12-5 with TRBJ2-1. The CDR3 contains 16 residues. Germline CDR1 is LGHNT and CDR2 is FRNRAP. CDR3 sequence reads: CASGLVRSSSYNEQFF. The full variable domain, rest sourced from reference TRBV12-5 and TRBJ2-1, is DARVTQTPRHKVTEMGQEVTMRCQPILGHNTVFWYRQTMMQGLELLAYFRNRAPLDDSGMPKDRFSAEMPDATLATLKIQPSEPRDSAVYFCASGLVRSSSYNEQFFGPGTRLTVL.

The chain has TRBV4-2 and TRBJ2-3; TCRdb picks TRBD2, but there is no DNA to check that call. Per germline, CDR1 LGHNA and CDR2 YNFKEQ. This CDR3 has 17 amino acids. The CDR3 here is CASSQDLLERSPDTQYF.

This chain uses TRBV10-3 with TRBJ2-1; TCRdb names TRBD2, which stays unverified in the absence of DNA. The CDR3 consists of 15 residues. CDR1 and CDR2 from the germline V gene are ENHRY and SYGVKD. CDR3 residues: CAISSSGRPKNEQFF.

The chain links TRBV12-3 or TRBV12-4 to TRBJ2-1; with no DNA, the TCRdb D assignment of TRBD1 cannot be verified. The CDR3 has 15 residues. The CDR3 is CASTRRAGGDNEQFF.

This chain uses TRBV11-2 with TRBJ2-1; TCRdb indicates TRBD2, and absent DNA this call remains unverified. This CDR3 is built from 16 residues. Germline lookup yields CDR1 SGHAT and CDR2 FQNNGV. The CDR3 region is CASSSPGTSANNEQFF.

The rearrangement links TRBV12-3 or TRBV12-4 to TRBJ1-1; checking the TCRdb D call of TRBD1 is not possible without DNA. The CDR3 contains 15 residues. The CDR3 region is CASSLGSEGFTEAFF.